The clone carrying this T cell receptor beta chain was seen more than once but under ten times. These data are taken from a study of identical twins. The CDR3 loop spans 14 amino acids. Trimming removed 0 bases from V and 3 bases from J, with 8 bases in between. Per germline, CDR1 ENHRY and CDR2 SYGVKD. TCRdb re-derived calls from the 5' RACE reads in MiXCR, one entry per CDR3 protein. The sample lists approximately 1.8 million distinct CDR3 sequences, about 31% seen once, with about 0.27% in the top ten. The specimen sequenced was cord blood. The sequence derives from a newborn girl in good health. This chain links TRBV10-3 with TRBJ2-5; D is uncertain. CDR3 in DNA: TGTGCCATCAGTGAGTCAGAACAGAAAGAGACCCAGTACTTC. As protein: CAISESEQKETQYF.